Presented here are 13 T cell receptor beta chains from one specimen sequenced in a study of blood T cell repertoires in COVID-19 (TCRdb year 2020). Library construction relied on the immunoSEQ multiplex PCR assay. TCRdb re-hosts the immuneACCESS table, in-frame sequences only. Its copies lack some clones; in the studies checked, an unresolved V gene accounts for under half of them, and the cause for the rest is not known. The sample has approximately 400,000 clones on record, approximately 89% of them singletons. The ten largest account for 1% to 1.5% of the sample. The sample was PBMCs or T cells enriched from blood (not recorded which). Every receptor here comes from a man under 40 who had recovered from COVID-19.

The chain couples TRBV6-5 to TRBJ1-1; 7 positions match TRBD1. The CDR3 sequence is 13 residues long. The germline V gene has CDR1 MNHEY and CDR2 SVGAGI. V lost 5 bases, J lost 3 bases, and 3 bases stayed unmatched. The CDR3 nucleotides read TGTGCCAGCAGTCCGACAGGGCACACTGAAGCTTTCTTT. It yields the protein CASSPTGHTEAFF.

This clone appeared a few times. The V and J genes are TRBV2 and TRBJ1-6; D is ambiguous. The CDR3 extends over 15 amino acids. Trimming removed 7 bases at V and 0 bases at J, with 10 bases between. The germline gives CDR1 SNHLY, CDR2 FYNNEI. As DNA, the CDR3 is TGTGCCAGCAACGAAAGGAGCTCCTATAATTCACCCCTCCACTTT. Its translation is CASNERSSYNSPLHF.

This clone was picked up one time. The gene calls are TRBV9 and TRBJ2-1, with 10 bases aligning to TRBD2. CDR1 is SGDLS and CDR2 is YYNGEE in the germline V gene. This CDR3 is built from 15 residues. V dropped 4 bases and J dropped 8; count of bases not matched to a gene: 9. The CDR3 is CASSPQERGGDEQFF. CDR3 nucleotides: TGTGCCAGCAGCCCCCAGGAGCGGGGGGGCGATGAGCAGTTCTTC.

This chain uses TRBV11-2 with TRBJ2-3; D gene unclear. Trimming cost V 4 bases and J 0 bases, with 5 bases left between them. Germline V gene data show CDR1 as SGHAT and CDR2 as FQNNGV. The CDR3 has 13 amino acids. CDR3 amino acids: CASSSISTDTQYF. CDR3 in DNA: TGTGCCAGCAGCTCAATTAGCACAGATACGCAGTATTTT.

Regarding this clone: Other DNA sequences of this sample code for an identical CDR3. V and J are TRBV5-1 and TRBJ2-3; 8 bases are shared with TRBD1. V lost 5 bases to trimming and J lost 0 bases; unmatched junction nucleotides: 5. CDR1 and CDR2 (germline): SGHRS, YFSETQ. The CDR3 consists of 15 residues. CDR3 bases: TGCGCCAGCAGTACTGGACAGGGAAGCACAGATACGCAGTATTTT. This translates into CASSTGQGSTDTQYF.

The V gene is TRBV10-3, the J gene TRBJ1-2; tentative D call: TRBD1 (6 bases). The CDR3 loop spans 13 amino acids. Trimming cost V 10 bases and J 4 bases, with 16 bases left between them. Germline V lookup: CDR1 ENHRY, CDR2 SYGVKD. CDR3 DNA sequence: TGTGCCACGGAGGGGGGGGTTGCCTATGGCTACACCTTC. The encoded protein is CATEGGVAYGYTF.

The chain uses TRBV9 and TRBJ1-1, with TRBD1 matching 8 bases. The J segment lost 0 bases and the V segment lost 4 bases, leaving 5 bases of the junction unmatched. The CDR3 covers 15 residues. Germline V gene data show CDR1 as SGDLS and CDR2 as YYNGEE. The CDR3 region has the DNA TGTGCCAGCAGCCCACGGACAGGGCTGAACACTGAAGCTTTCTTT. Protein product: CASSPRTGLNTEAFF. Using reference TRBV9 and TRBJ1-1 for the parts outside the CDR3, the full variable domain is DSGVTQTPKHLITATGQRVTLRCSPRSGDLSVYWYQQSLDQGLQFLIQYYNGEERAKGNILERFSAQQFPDLHSELNLSSLELGDSALYFCASSPRTGLNTEAFFGQGTRLTVV.

V usage is TRBV29-1 and J usage is TRBJ1-5, with TRBD1 matching over 9 bases. The ends lost 6 bases at V and 7 bases at J; junction bases unmatched: 7. The V gene's germline CDR1 is SQVTM and CDR2 ANQGSEA. The CDR3 covers 13 residues. Here the CDR3 DNA reads TGCAGCGTCCGGGACAGGGAAAACCAGCCCCAGCATTTT. Translating it yields CSVRDRENQPQHF.

CDR3 DNA: TGTGCCTCTACGGGGGATTTAAACTATGGCTACACCTTC. Its protein is CASTGDLNYGYTF. The gene calls are TRBV30 and TRBJ1-2, with TRBD1 as a possible D gene (5 bases). Trimming took 7 bases from V and 2 from J, leaving 14 bases between them. Germline loops: CDR1 GTSNPN, CDR2 SVGIG (reference sequence). The CDR3 sequence is 13 residues long.

The V gene is TRBV6-1, the J gene TRBJ1-1; D perhaps matches TRBD1 (5 bases). Trimming took 0 bases from V and 0 from J, leaving 20 bases between them. This CDR3 has 19 residues. CDR1 MNHNS and CDR2 SASEGT come from the germline V gene. The chain's CDR3 is CASSEAMYAETGLNTEAFF. As DNA, the CDR3 is TGTGCCAGCAGTGAAGCAATGTATGCCGAAACAGGTTTGAACACTGAAGCTTTCTTT.

The chain's CDR3 is CASSSRTSGGYSYNEQFF. The CDR3 DNA sequence: TGTGCCAGCAGCTCGAGGACTAGCGGGGGTTACTCCTACAATGAGCAGTTCTTC. The chain recombines TRBV5-6 with TRBJ2-1, with 13 bases identical to TRBD2. V lost 3 bases to trimming and J lost 0 bases; unmatched junction nucleotides: 6. The germline gives CDR1 SGHDT, CDR2 YYEEEE. This CDR3 has 18 amino acids. Complete variable domain (other parts from reference TRBV5-6 and TRBJ2-1): DAGVTQSPTHLIKTRGQQVTLRCSPKSGHDTVSWYQQALGQGPQFIFQYYEEEERQRGNFPDRFSGHQFPNYSSELNVNALLLGDSALYLCASSSRTSGGYSYNEQFFGPGTRLTVL.

V is TRBV7-2 and J is TRBJ2-7, with TRBD2 matching over 12 bases. Germline loops: CDR1 SGHTA, CDR2 FQGNSA. J lost 6 bases, V lost 2 bases, and 11 bases had no gene match. The CDR3 loop spans 17 amino acids. CDR3: CASSLLGETSGGAEQYF. CDR3 DNA: TGTGCCAGCAGCTTACTCGGTGAGACTAGCGGGGGAGCCGAGCAGTACTTC.

This clone has a handful of counts. This chain joins TRBV19 and TRBJ1-3; 8 nucleotides agree with TRBD1. Germline lookup yields CDR1 LNHDA and CDR2 SQIVND (reference sequence). V dropped 5 bases and J dropped 3; count of bases not matched to a gene: 12. The CDR3 has 17 residues. CDR3: CASSDWTGYLLGNTIYF. The CDR3 DNA sequence: TGTGCCAGTAGTGATTGGACAGGGTATCTTCTTGGAAACACCATATATTTT.